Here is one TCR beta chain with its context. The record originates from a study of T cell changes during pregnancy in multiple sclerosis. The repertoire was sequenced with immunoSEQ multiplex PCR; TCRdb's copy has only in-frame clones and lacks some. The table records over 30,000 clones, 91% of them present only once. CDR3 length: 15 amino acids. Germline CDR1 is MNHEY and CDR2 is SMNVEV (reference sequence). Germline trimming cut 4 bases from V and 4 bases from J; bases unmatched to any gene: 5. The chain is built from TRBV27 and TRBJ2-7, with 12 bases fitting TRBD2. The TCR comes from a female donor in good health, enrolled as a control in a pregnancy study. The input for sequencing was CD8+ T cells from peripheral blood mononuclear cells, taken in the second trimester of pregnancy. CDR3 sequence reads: CASSSPLAGGYEQYF. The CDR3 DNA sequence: TGTGCCAGCAGTTCCCCTCTAGCGGGGGGGTACGAGCAGTACTTC.